This TCR beta chain is from a study of T cell responses to AZD1222 COVID-19 vaccine. Study-wide findings and caveats: The study sampled repertoires only after the peak T cell response.

Concerning this clone itself: Its antigen is still unknown.

Only in-frame clones appear in the TCRdb table, and some are missing; sequencing was by immunoSEQ multiplex PCR. Altogether approximately 110,000 clones are present, 85% to 90% being singletons, with the ten largest covering around 2.3%. This receptor was obtained from an adult in good health. The sequences come from peripheral blood, collected on day 0 of AZD1222 vaccination.

CDR3 sequence (DNA): TGTGCCAGCAGCTTAGATCTGGGAGGGTCAAGAGATACGCAGTATTTT. Its protein product is CASSLDLGGSRDTQYF. The chain links TRBV11-2 to TRBJ2-3; 7 bases align to TRBD2. CDR3 length: 16 residues. Losses at the gene ends were 0 bases for V and 5 bases for J; bases not matched to a gene: 8. Looked up from germline, CDR1 is SGHAT and CDR2 is FQNNGV.